The 21 T cell receptor beta chains reported below all come from one sample, sequenced in a study of T cell repertoires in cytomegalovirus infection. TCRdb analysed the reads with MiXCR anew, one entry per CDR3 protein. The sample gives some 920,000 distinct CDR3 sequences, roughly 30% of which show up once; more than 12% is in the top ten. Antigens of these TCRs are unknown. Sequenced here: cultured CD8+ T cells from PBMCs, sampled from culture after CMV antigen stimulation. Receptors were obtained from a human donor in good health (CMV status not recorded). Some clones in this sample may be carry-over from other donors' samples.

The rearrangement links TRBV28 to TRBJ2-7; 9 nucleotides match TRBD2. The CDR3 sequence is 15 residues long. Germline lookup yields CDR1 MDHEN and CDR2 SYDVKM. V lost 7 bases to trimming and J lost 0 bases; unmatched junction nucleotides: 7. CDR3 DNA sequence: TGTGCCAGCACCCCGCGGCGGGGGGGCTCCTACGAGCAGTACGTC. Its translation is CASTPRRGGSYEQYV.

The sample holds many counts of this clonotype. The chain is built from TRBV7-6 and TRBJ1-6; D remains unclear. Trimming pared 5 bases from V and 9 bases from J, leaving 20 bases between. Germline CDR1 is SGHVS and CDR2 is FNYEAQ. The CDR3 consists of 16 residues. CDR3 loop: CASSPREINGISPLHF. The CDR3 DNA reads TGTGCCAGCAGCCCTAGAGAGATTAACGGAATTTCACCCCTCCACTTT.

This clonotype has a handful of counts. The chain is built from TRBV4-3 and TRBJ1-2; D is possibly TRBD1 (5 bases). The CDR3 contains 14 residues. Trimming took 0 bases from V and 5 from J, leaving 10 bases between them. CDR1 is LGHNA and CDR2 is YSLEER in the germline V gene. CDR3 in DNA: TGCGCCAGCAGCCAAGAATTTGGGGGGTATGGCTACACCTTC. This translates into CASSQEFGGYGYTF.

This clonotype was detected a few times. The rearrangement uses TRBV19 and TRBJ1-1; D not resolved. CDR3 size: 12 residues. V lost 2 bases and J 2 bases, leaving 3 bases between the germline ends. The germline gives CDR1 LNHDA, CDR2 SQIVND (reference sequence). The CDR3 spells CASSIRNTEAFF. Written as DNA, the CDR3 is TGTGCCAGTAGTATACGTAACACTGAAGCTTTCTTT.

V gene TRBV6-6 combines with J gene TRBJ1-4, with 9 bases identical to TRBD1. The CDR3 covers 14 residues. Germline loops: CDR1 MNHNY, CDR2 SVGAGI (reference sequence). V was clipped by 7 bases and J by 3 bases; unmatched bases: 3. The CDR3 DNA reads as TGTGCCAGCAAGGACAGGGGATCTAATGAAAAACTGTTTTTT. This encodes CASKDRGSNEKLFF.

The V call is TRBV29-1, the J call TRBJ1-2; TRBD1 is a possible D gene (6 bases). V was pared by 3 bases and J by 6 bases, with 14 bases between. CDR1 is SQVTM, CDR2 ANQGSEA, per germline. The CDR3 length is 13 residues. The CDR3 DNA follows: TGCAGCGTTGACGGGCAGGGGTCGAATGGCTACACCTTC. Translating gives CSVDGQGSNGYTF.

The chain couples TRBV19 to TRBJ2-1, with D possibly being TRBD1 (6 bases). The CDR3 runs to 16 residues. Between the trimmed V and J ends, which lost 5 bases and 0 bases, there was a span of 14 bases. From germline, CDR1 is LNHDA and CDR2 SQIVND (reference sequence). In DNA, the CDR3 is TGTGCCAGTAGTTCAGGCGGACAGTACTCCTACAATGAGCAGTTCTTC. Translated, it gives CASSSGGQYSYNEQFF.

This chain links TRBV27 with TRBJ1-1; D unresolved. V shed 5 bases and J shed 0 bases, with 19 bases lying between them. CDR3 length: 17 residues. Per germline, CDR1 MNHEY and CDR2 SMNVEV (reference sequence). The CDR3 region has the DNA TGTGCCAGCAGTCTGAATAGGAAATTGTTCATGAACACTGAAGCTTTCTTT. Translating gives CASSLNRKLFMNTEAFF.

This chain uses TRBV6-5 with TRBJ1-1, with D tentatively TRBD1 (5 bases). The germline V and J ends were trimmed by 0 bases and 0 bases, with 17 bases remaining between them. The germline V gene encodes CDR1 MNHEY and CDR2 SVGAGI. The CDR3 is 18 amino acids. The CDR3: CASSYSMRLGLLNTEAFF. The CDR3 DNA reads TGTGCCAGCAGTTACTCGATGCGGCTGGGACTCCTGAACACTGAAGCTTTCTTT.

In nucleotides, the CDR3 is TGTGCCACCAGCACCAATAGGACACCCCTCCACTTT. It specifies CATSTNRTPLHF. The rearrangement links TRBV15 to TRBJ1-6; no clear D. This CDR3 has 12 amino acids. V lost 4 bases and J lost 11, with 9 bases in between. The germline V gene has CDR1 LNHNV and CDR2 YYDKDF (reference sequence).

The V gene is TRBV29-1, the J gene TRBJ2-2, with TRBD1 matching over 8 bases. V dropped 7 bases and J dropped 7; count of bases not matched to a gene: 8. CDR3 size: 13 residues. The germline CDR1 and CDR2 sequences are SQVTM and ANQGSEA. The CDR3 sequence: CSAFPGGNGELFF. In DNA form, the CDR3 reads TGCAGCGCTTTCCCAGGGGGCAACGGGGAGCTGTTTTTT.

This clonotype was seen a handful of times. This chain connects TRBV7-2 to TRBJ2-5; D may be TRBD2 (5 bases). Germline assignment: CDR1 SGHTA and CDR2 FQGNSA. The CDR3 covers 14 residues. Trimming removed 8 bases from V and 0 bases from J, with 13 bases in between. CDR3 nucleotides: TGTGCCAGCTCTGACGGGGTTAACCAAGAGACCCAGTACTTC. It is translated as CASSDGVNQETQYF.

This clonotype occurred many times. This chain links TRBV7-6 with TRBJ2-5; no clear D. Trimming removed 5 bases from V and 1 base from J, with 14 bases in between. CDR1 SGHVS and CDR2 FNYEAQ come from the germline V gene. The CDR3 has 15 amino acids. DNA for the CDR3: TGTGCCAGCAGCCCCCTGACAAGGCCCCAAGAGACCCAGTACTTC. It is translated as CASSPLTRPQETQYF.

The chain joins TRBV24-1 to TRBJ2-2, with no clear D. With 5 bases removed from V and 0 bases from J, the gap between germline ends came to 6 bases. The CDR3 covers 14 residues. The germline V gene encodes CDR1 KGHDR and CDR2 SFDVKD. The CDR3 DNA follows: TGTGCCACCAGTGGAAGGCCGAACACCGGGGAGCTGTTTTTT. Translating gives CATSGRPNTGELFF.

This clonotype has only a few counts. The chain is built from TRBV7-9 and TRBJ2-1; D may be TRBD2 (6 bases). The CDR3 spans 16 residues. The germline V gene encodes CDR1 SEHNR and CDR2 FQNEAQ (reference sequence). V was shortened by 4 bases and J by 7 bases, with 20 bases between the two germline ends. CDR3 nucleotide sequence: TGTGCCAGCAGCTCCTCCGGGACTTCCTTGAGGAATGAGCAGTTCTTC. Translating gives CASSSSGTSLRNEQFF.

This clonotype has at least ten counts. The chain links TRBV7-6 to TRBJ2-7, with D possibly called TRBD1 or TRBD2 (5 bases each). The germline V and J ends were trimmed by 5 bases and 7 bases, with 21 bases remaining between them. The CDR3 contains 15 residues. Germline values: CDR1 SGHVS, CDR2 FNYEAQ. The CDR3 coding sequence is TGTGCCAGCAGCCTCCTGCTCCAGGGAGTAGATGAGCAGTACTTC. Its translation is CASSLLLQGVDEQYF.

The chain carries TRBV20-1 and TRBJ1-4, with D possibly matching TRBD1 (5 bases). The germline V gene has CDR1 DFQATT and CDR2 SNEGSKA (reference sequence). The V end lost 4 bases, the J end lost 7 bases, and 13 bases lay between the germline ends. The CDR3 loop spans 13 amino acids. CDR3 in amino acids: CSANRGRREKLFF. DNA for the CDR3: TGCAGTGCTAATCGGGGGAGGCGTGAAAAACTGTTTTTT.

This clonotype was counted a few times. J is TRBJ2-2 and V is TRBV15, with D possibly being TRBD2 (5 bases). The germline V and J ends were trimmed by 4 bases and 5 bases, with 17 bases remaining between them. The CDR3 contains 16 residues. Germline V lookup: CDR1 LNHNV, CDR2 YYDKDF (reference sequence). The CDR3 DNA reads TGTGCCACCAGCATAGAGTCCGAGGGTGGAACCGGGGAGCTGTTTTTT. Its protein product is CATSIESEGGTGELFF.

This clonotype has only one observation. One base away lies a much larger clone, so this may be a sequencing read error. The chain joins TRBV7-2 to TRBJ1-6; 8 bases line up with TRBD1. CDR1 is SGHTA and CDR2 is FQGNSA in the germline V gene. V trimming: 4 bases; J trimming: 6 bases; junction bases outside the gene matches: 8. The length of the CDR3 is 16 residues. CDR3 loop: CASSWRQGTSNSPLHF. In DNA form, the CDR3 reads TGTGCCAGCAGCTGGCGACAGGGGACAAGTAATTCACCCCTCCACTTT. The variable domain in full, completed from reference TRBV7-2 and TRBJ1-6, reads GAGVSQSPSNKVTEKGKDVELRCDPISGHTALYWYRQSLGQGLEFLIYFQGNSAPDKSGLPSDRFSAERTGGSVSTLTIQRTQQEDSAVYLCASSWRQGTSNSPLHFGNGTRLTVT.

This clonotype came up a few times. The chain recombines TRBV4-2 with TRBJ2-7; TRBD1 might be the D (6 bases). CDR3 length: 15 amino acids. Germline CDR1 and CDR2: LGHNA and YNFKEQ. Trimming shortened V by 5 bases and J by 3 bases, and 17 bases separated the two germline ends. CDR3 sequence: CASSSLLDSDYEQYF. The CDR3, as DNA: TGTGCCAGCAGCTCCCTACTGGACAGTGACTACGAGCAGTACTTC.

This chain joins TRBV5-8 and TRBJ2-5, with TRBD2 identical over 10 bases. Germline CDR1 reads SGHTS; CDR2 reads YDEGEE. Trimming cost V 2 bases and J 6 bases; bases outside gene matches: 10. The CDR3 is 16 amino acids. In nucleotides, the CDR3 is TGTGCCAGCAGCTTAACCCGAGCGGGGGGGCCCCAGACCCAGTACTTC. Amino acid sequence: CASSLTRAGGPQTQYF.